One and the same sample provided the 9 T cell receptor beta chains below, sequenced in a study of blood T cell repertoires in COVID-19. TCRdb's table, derived via immunoSEQ multiplex PCR, lists solely in-frame clones and lacks some. Of 250,000 to 350,000 clones listed, 90% are singletons. The sequenced sample was PBMCs or T cells enriched from blood (not recorded which). Receptors originate from a woman aged 18-29 years with acute COVID-19.

About this clone itself: Other DNA sequences in this specimen translate into the identical CDR3. V and J are TRBV4-2 and TRBJ2-1; 10 bases are a match to TRBD2. Trimming took 0 bases from V and 0 from J; bases not matched to a gene: 2. Germline V gene lookup returns CDR1 LGHNA and CDR2 YNFKEQ. CDR3 length equals 17 residues. Here the CDR3 reads CASSQEPSGSSYNEQFF. The CDR3 region has the DNA TGTGCCAGCAGCCAAGAGCCTAGCGGGAGCTCCTACAATGAGCAGTTCTTC.

The chain is built from TRBV11-2 and TRBJ2-5; possible D gene TRBD2, 5 bases. V dropped 3 bases and J dropped 3 bases, with 11 bases sitting between them. The CDR3 is 14 residues long. CDR1 is SGHAT, CDR2 FQNNGV, per germline. The CDR3 reads CASSFGLTEETQYF. The CDR3 region has the DNA TGTGCCAGCAGCTTCGGACTTACCGAAGAGACCCAGTACTTC.

This clone was seen once. This chain links TRBV9 with TRBJ2-2, with 10 bases identical to TRBD2. Germline V CDR1 and CDR2: SGDLS, YYNGEE. The CDR3 sequence is 15 residues long. V lost 3 bases to trimming and J lost 4 bases; unmatched junction nucleotides: 3. CDR3 in amino acids: CASSASGRVTGELFF. In DNA form, the CDR3 reads TGTGCCAGCAGCGCCAGCGGGAGGGTCACCGGGGAGCTGTTTTTT.

The gene calls are TRBV18 and TRBJ2-3, with TRBD2 matching over 15 bases. J was trimmed by 4 bases and V by 5 bases; bases with no gene match: 7. Germline CDR1 is KGHSH and CDR2 is LQKENI. The CDR3 extends over 17 amino acids. CDR3 amino acids: CASSISGTSGRSDTQYF. The CDR3 DNA reads TGTGCCAGCTCAATTTCCGGGACTAGCGGGAGGTCAGATACGCAGTATTTT.

V gene TRBV27 combines with J gene TRBJ2-7, with TRBD2 matching over 7 bases. Trimming at V came to 2 bases and at J to 5 bases, leaving 9 bases not matched to a gene. The CDR3 totals 15 residues. Looked up from germline, CDR1 is MNHEY and CDR2 is SMNVEV (reference sequence). The CDR3 loop is CASSLGAGTTHEQYF. Written as DNA, the CDR3 is TGTGCCAGCAGTTTAGGGGCCGGGACTACCCACGAGCAGTACTTC.

This chain connects TRBV6-6 to TRBJ2-3; unclear D gene. Trimming took off 2 bases at V and 2 bases at J, with 8 bases between the two ends. The CDR3 sequence is 14 residues long. The germline V gene encodes CDR1 MNHNY and CDR2 SVGAGI (reference sequence). CDR3 region: CASSYVQDTDTQYF. The CDR3 DNA reads as TGTGCCAGCAGTTACGTCCAGGACACAGATACGCAGTATTTT.

This clone was counted only a few times. The chain joins TRBV9 to TRBJ2-7, with a weak D call TRBD1 (6 bases). Germline CDR1 SGDLS, CDR2 YYNGEE. The CDR3 consists of 15 residues. The ends were cut back, 4 bases at V and 0 bases at J, with 14 bases in the middle. This chain's CDR3 is CASSRGRDTSYEQYF. The CDR3 DNA is TGTGCCAGCAGCCGTGGCCGGGACACCTCCTACGAGCAGTACTTC.

The chain combines TRBV6-2 or TRBV6-3 with TRBJ1-5; D is possibly TRBD1 (6 bases). Trimming cost V 2 bases and J 2 bases, with 16 bases left between them. This CDR3 spans 17 amino acids. Germline V gives CDR1 MNHEY, CDR2 SVGEGT. In DNA, the CDR3 is TGTGCCAGCAGTTACCCCCGGAGGGGGGGAGGCAATCAGCCCCAGCATTTT. Residues: CASSYPRRGGGNQPQHF.

This clone was detected only once. CDR3 nucleotide sequence: TGTGCCTCTCGCCTTGCTAGCGGGCCCTACGAGCAGTACTTC. Its protein product is CASRLASGPYEQYF. The gene calls are TRBV6-5 and TRBJ2-7; TRBD2 matches at 8 bases. The germline V gene has CDR1 MNHEY and CDR2 SVGAGI. The CDR3 spans 14 residues. Trimming took 11 bases from V and 2 from J; bases not matched to a gene: 11.